What follows are 2 T cell receptor beta chains derived from one specimen sequenced in a study of cytomegalovirus exposure and HLA in healthy donors. With 60 Vbeta and 13 Jbeta primers, the PCR was carried out. Assay used: immunoSEQ multiplex PCR; TCRdb lists only in-frame clones, some missing. The data show some 200,000 clones, with just over 75% seen just once and under 0.8% held by the top ten. The sample taken for sequencing was PBMCs. These receptors were obtained from a man younger than 35 in good health and CMV-seronegative.

The chain links TRBV2 to TRBJ1-5; 7 nucleotides agree with TRBD1. The CDR3 length is 16 residues. In germline, CDR1 is SNHLY, CDR2 FYNNEI. V shed 2 bases and J 1 base; nucleotides not matched to a gene: 5. The CDR3 nucleotides are TGTGCCAGCAGTGAATTTAGGGGGCGAAGCAATCAGCCCCAGCATTTT. Translating it yields CASSEFRGRSNQPQHF.

Written as DNA, the CDR3 is TGTGCCAGCAGGGGACTAAGCGGGGCCCCCTCCTACGAGCAGTACTTC. It codes for CASRGLSGAPSYEQYF. This rearrangement joins TRBV13 to TRBJ2-7, with 7 bases lining up with TRBD2. CDR3 length: 16 residues. CDR1 is PRHDT and CDR2 is FYEKMQ in the germline V gene (reference sequence). Losses at the gene ends were 6 bases for V and 0 bases for J; bases not matched to a gene: 11.